The clone carrying this T cell receptor beta chain was counted ten times or more. What it binds is not known. The data were taken from a study of neurological immune-mediated disorders. Findings and limits, study-wide: Subjects shared no identical expanded-clone CDR3 amino acid sequences, suggesting private TCR-beta repertoires in all groups. Falling below healthy controls, multiple sclerosis showed the least TCR clonal expansion, while HTLV-1-associated myelopathy showed the most.

With 10-nucleotide random UMIs included, cDNA was synthesized by 5'RACE. Over 180 million TCR-beta sequences, together covering 15-18 subjects, were produced by every individual sequencing run that was carried out. TCRdb passed the 5' RACE reads through MiXCR, listing each CDR3 protein once. The data contain tens of thousands of distinct CDR3 sequences, over 9.5% of them singletons. Sequences were obtained from PBMCs. The sequence was obtained from a man in his sixties in good health.

CDR3 sequence reads: CASSRGTVNNSPLHF. The CDR3 nucleotides read TGCGCCAGCAGCCGCGGGACAGTGAATAATTCACCCCTCCACTTT. The gene calls are TRBV4-3 and TRBJ1-6; 7 positions match TRBD1. V gave up 4 bases and J gave up 5 bases; unmatched junction bases: 5. CDR3 size: 15 residues. In germline, CDR1 is LGHNA, CDR2 YSLEER.